This T cell receptor beta chain stems from a study of early T cells in non-severe SARS-CoV-2 infection. Germline lookup yields CDR1 MNHEY and CDR2 SVGEGT. The CDR3 is made up of 13 amino acids. With 6 bases removed from V and 8 bases from J, the gap between germline ends came to 14 bases. This clonotype was seen only a few times. TCRdb analysed the 5' RACE reads with MiXCR anew, one entry per CDR3 protein. The sample lists about 79,000 distinct CDR3 sequences; roughly 12% were seen once. The chain employs TRBV6-2 or TRBV6-3 and TRBJ2-1; either TRBD1 or TRBD2 may fit D (6 bases each). The sequenced sample was whole blood. This clonotype was sampled from an adult who was a healthcare worker with PCR-confirmed SARS-CoV-2 infection or an uninfected control (not recorded which). CDR3 nucleotide sequence: TGTGCCAGCAGGACGGGGGCGAACGATGAGCAGTTCTTC. It encodes CASRTGANDEQFF.